The entry that follows covers one T cell receptor beta chain sequence. What it recognizes is unknown. The donors (healthy individuals) were bone marrow donors. This entry is derived from a study of cytomegalovirus exposure and HLA in healthy donors. As for the study in general: HLA-typed donors were the source of about 85 million unique TCRs, which an early data release held. Findings and caveats of the study: In vitro experiments confirmed that a few CMV-associated chains were specific for CMV antigens.

V dropped 2 bases and J dropped 4; count of bases not matched to a gene: 1. There are 13 residues in the CDR3. Germline CDR1 is MNHEY and CDR2 is SVGAGI. A multiplex PCR was run with 60 Vbeta primers and 13 Jbeta primers. TCRdb's copy holds only in-frame clones and misses some; the assay was immunoSEQ multiplex PCR. The sample carries about 150,000 clones, approximately 80% recorded once. The sequencing sample was made of PBMCs. The origin of this receptor is a woman aged 40 to 50 in good health and CMV-seropositive. The chain has TRBV6-5 and TRBJ1-2; 7 positions match TRBD1. Here the CDR3 DNA reads TGTGCCAGCAGTTACGACAGGGTCTATGGCTACACCTTC. It specifies CASSYDRVYGYTF.